Listed below are T cell receptor beta chains from one sample, sequenced in a study of cytomegalovirus exposure and HLA in healthy donors. This table comes from immunoSEQ multiplex PCR, and its TCRdb copy is limited to in-frame clones, with some not included. The sample shows about 78,000 clones, almost 97% of them seen only once. The specimen sequenced was PBMCs. Receptor source: a man in his late teens or twenties in good health and CMV-seropositive. Both conserved end residues are part of each CDR3. A D gene is named only where the DNA matches it firmly. Size values are once, few and many counts, or a class for expanded clones, and some rows have none.

>.|.|TRBV18|TRBJ2-7
CASSPRQSYEQYF
>.|.|TRBV4-1|TRBJ2-6
CASSQYSSPPGFRRAGANVLTF
>.|.|TRBV7-9|TRBJ2-2
CASSFGPGVGTGELFF
>.|TRBD2|TRBV11-3|TRBJ2-7
CASSVRAGDNEQYF
>.|TRBD2|TRBV27|TRBJ2-1
CASSRGGTYNEQFF
>.|TRBD1|TRBV19|TRBJ1-2
CASRTPGQGVGYTF
>.|TRBD2|TRBV7-6|TRBJ2-1
CASSLATSGNEQFF
>once|.|TRBV6-5|TRBJ1-1
CASSYLTGRGTEAFF
>.|.|TRBV5-1|TRBJ2-7
CASSSRQDAYEQYF
>.|.|TRBV21-1|TRBJ1-1
CASSPWAGGAFF
>.|.|TRBV4-1|TRBJ2-3
CASSQLGRDLTQYF
>.|TRBD1|TRBV9|TRBJ1-1
CASSFGTGSFTEAFF
>.|.|TRBV4-3|TRBJ1-5
CASSQDAGGGQPQHF
>once|.|TRBV10-1|TRBJ2-2
CASSEEQSGELFF
>.|.|TRBV14|TRBJ1-3
CASRGTGYSSGNTIYF
>.|.|TRBV25-1|TRBJ1-2
CATSRGYTGSGGYTF
>.|.|TRBV7-2|TRBJ1-5
CASSFSFQGSQPQHF
>.|TRBD1|TRBV4-1|TRBJ1-1
CASSPVHNTGDTEAFF
>.|.|TRBV9|TRBJ1-5
CASSAGGGTNQPQHF
>.|.|TRBV19|TRBJ1-1
CASQNSNLGGPNSLTFF
>.|TRBD1|TRBV30|TRBJ2-7
CAWDGTGHIEQYF
>.|.|TRBV5-1|TRBJ2-2
CASSFLAPNTGELFF
>.|.|TRBV30|TRBJ1-5
CAWSVYSNQPQHF
>.|TRBD1|TRBV6-1|TRBJ1-2
CASSGSTGGSYGYTF
>.|TRBD1|TRBV19|TRBJ1-2
CASSIDRGFGYTF
>.|TRBD1|TRBV5-6|TRBJ2-1
CASSLPGGAPYNEQFF
>.|TRBD1|TRBV7-9|TRBJ1-2
CASSSSGGSYGYTF
>.|.|TRBV6-1|TRBJ1-1
CATLRREENTEAFF
>.|.|TRBV5-4|TRBJ1-1
CASSWPDRRGTEAFF
>.|.|TRBV6-5|TRBJ2-7
CASRPGSLYEQYF
>.|TRBD2|TRBV11-1|TRBJ2-7
CASSTSGLYEQYF
>.|TRBD1|TRBV10-3|TRBJ2-3
CAISLSSGTGGTDTQYF
>.|.|TRBV18|TRBJ1-2
CASSPRQDYGYTF
>.|.|TRBV19|TRBJ2-1
CASSSIDPADEQFF
>.|TRBD1|TRBV11-2|TRBJ2-7
CASSLAVTGGHPRKYF
>.|TRBD1|TRBV5-1|TRBJ1-2
CASSPGQGRFNYGYTF
>.|TRBD2|TRBV7-9|TRBJ2-5
CASLLAGGTQETQYF
>.|TRBD1|TRBV9|TRBJ1-4
CASSVQGARNEKLFF
>once|.|TRBV27|TRBJ2-5
CASSNKETQYF
>.|TRBD1|TRBV25-1|TRBJ2-7
CASSTGTGGYEQYF
>.|TRBD1|TRBV19|TRBJ1-2
CASSMWGQGQSYTF
>.|.|TRBV18|TRBJ2-7
CASSPPAHSYEQYF
>.|TRBD2|TRBV10-1|TRBJ2-3
CASSEIGAGDTQYF
>.|TRBD1|TRBV6-6|TRBJ2-7
CASSYGDSSREQYF
>.|TRBD1|TRBV19|TRBJ2-7
CASSPTGDEQYF
>.|.|TRBV4-1|TRBJ1-1
CASSQGYSGEAFF
>.|.|TRBV5-4|TRBJ2-3
CAITNGLSTDTQYF
>few|.|TRBV7-9|TRBJ2-3
CASSPRGGSTDTQYF
>.|.|TRBV18|TRBJ1-1
CASSLGRDTEAFF
>.|TRBD1|TRBV18|TRBJ1-2
CASSPRDSHGYTF
>.|.|TRBV2|TRBJ1-2
CASSEGHAWGYTF